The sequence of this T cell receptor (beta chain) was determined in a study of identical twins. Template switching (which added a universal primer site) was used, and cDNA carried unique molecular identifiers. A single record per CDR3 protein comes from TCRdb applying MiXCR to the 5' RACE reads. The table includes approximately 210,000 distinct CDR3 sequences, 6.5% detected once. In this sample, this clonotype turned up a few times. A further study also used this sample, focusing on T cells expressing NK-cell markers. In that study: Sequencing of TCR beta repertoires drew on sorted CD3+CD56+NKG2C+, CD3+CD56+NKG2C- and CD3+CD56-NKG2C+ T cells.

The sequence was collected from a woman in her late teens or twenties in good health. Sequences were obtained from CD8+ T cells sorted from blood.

The CDR3 nucleotides are TGTGCCAGCAGTTCGTTGGACAGAGAAGAGACCCAGTACTTC. Encoded protein: CASSSLDREETQYF. The V gene is TRBV27, the J gene TRBJ2-5, with D perhaps matching TRBD1 (6 bases). Trimming took off 4 bases at V and 3 bases at J, with 12 bases between the two ends. Germline values: CDR1 MNHEY, CDR2 SMNVEV (reference sequence). This CDR3 is built from 14 residues.